These 19 T cell receptor beta chains originate from one sample sequenced in a study of cytomegalovirus exposure and HLA in healthy donors. Assay used: immunoSEQ multiplex PCR; TCRdb lists only in-frame clones, some missing. The sample has about 240,000 clones, approximately 86% seen once. Sequences were obtained from PBMCs. All receptors come from a woman under 40 in good health and CMV-seropositive.

The chain joins TRBV6-5 to TRBJ1-2; weak D call: TRBD1 (6 bases). Trimming cost V 0 bases and J 4 bases, with 12 bases left between them. Germline CDR1 reads MNHEY; CDR2 reads SVGAGI. The CDR3 contains 15 residues. CDR3 loop: CASSYSRGAVYGYTF. CDR3 nucleotides: TGTGCCAGCAGTTACTCGCGGGGGGCAGTCTATGGCTACACCTTC.

This chain uses TRBV5-6 with TRBJ1-1, with 8 nucleotides matching TRBD1. CDR3 size: 16 residues. V was pared by 2 bases and J by 1 base, with 7 bases of the junction left unmatched. In germline, CDR1 is SGHDT, CDR2 YYEEEE. This CDR3 reads CASSFGRGLWNTEAFF. The DNA for the CDR3 is TGTGCCAGCAGCTTCGGCAGGGGGCTATGGAACACTGAAGCTTTCTTT.

This clone was seen a handful of times. The rearrangement links TRBV27 to TRBJ2-3; D unclear. Germline CDR1 reads MNHEY; CDR2 reads SMNVEV (reference sequence). V lost 8 bases and J lost 5, with 20 bases in between. This CDR3 spans 15 amino acids. In nucleotides, the CDR3 is TGTGCCAGCCGAGAAACCAGGTTTCTCGGAGATACGCAGTATTTT. It translates to CASRETRFLGDTQYF.

The rearrangement joins TRBV6-5 to TRBJ2-1; TRBD2 might be the D (6 bases). This CDR3 is 16 amino acids long. Trimming took 0 bases from V and 5 from J, leaving 14 bases between them. In germline, CDR1 is MNHEY, CDR2 SVGAGI. The CDR3 loop reads CASSYSMVAANNEQFF. Here the CDR3 DNA reads TGTGCCAGCAGTTACTCGATGGTAGCGGCCAACAATGAGCAGTTCTTC.

This clone was detected a few times. V gene TRBV29-1 combines with J gene TRBJ2-1, with D possibly being TRBD2 (5 bases). This CDR3 has 15 amino acids. V dropped 3 bases and J dropped 4 bases, with 16 bases sitting between them. CDR1 and CDR2 from the germline V gene are SQVTM and ANQGSEA. The CDR3 sequence is CSVEELREGYNEQFF. CDR3 bases: TGCAGCGTTGAGGAGTTGAGGGAAGGGTACAATGAGCAGTTCTTC.

The chain recombines TRBV5-5 with TRBJ1-2; possible D gene TRBD1, 5 bases. Trimming took off 4 bases at V and 8 bases at J, with 15 bases between the two ends. The CDR3 is 13 residues long. The germline CDR1 and CDR2 sequences are SGHKS and YYEKEE (reference sequence). The chain's CDR3 is CASSPHGGGGYTF. The CDR3 DNA is TGTGCCAGCAGCCCACACGGGGGGGGAGGCTACACCTTC.

The rearrangement links TRBV11-2 to TRBJ1-3; D is possibly TRBD1 (6 bases). Germline-derived CDR1 and CDR2 are SGHAT and FQNNGV. V was pared by 5 bases and J by 2 bases, with 16 bases between. The CDR3 is 16 amino acids. In DNA form, the CDR3 reads TGTGCCAGCAGCCCCCGTACAGGGAGACCTGGAAACACCATATATTTT. It encodes CASSPRTGRPGNTIYF.

The rearrangement links TRBV27 to TRBJ2-1, with 9 bases identical to TRBD2. Germline lookup yields CDR1 MNHEY and CDR2 SMNVEV (reference sequence). The CDR3 spans 15 residues. Unmatched junction bases numbered 7, after V lost 3 bases and J lost 7 bases. CDR3 region: CASSFVAGEGNEQFF. The CDR3 region has the DNA TGTGCCAGCAGTTTTGTAGCGGGAGAGGGGAATGAGCAGTTCTTC.

This clone occurred once. V gene TRBV6-4 combines with J gene TRBJ2-1; 7 positions match TRBD2. CDR3 length: 16 amino acids. Germline V gene data show CDR1 as MRHNA and CDR2 as SNTAGT. The J segment lost 0 bases and the V segment lost 6 bases, leaving 8 bases of the junction unmatched. The CDR3 nucleotides read TGTGCCAGCAGAGCCCTAGCGGTATCCTCCTACAATGAGCAGTTCTTC. Amino acid sequence: CASRALAVSSYNEQFF.

The chain employs TRBV7-8 and TRBJ1-1, with D tentatively TRBD1 (5 bases). Germline V lookup: CDR1 SGHVS, CDR2 FQNEAQ. V lost 3 bases and J 3 bases, leaving 14 bases between the germline ends. This CDR3 is 15 amino acids long. The CDR3 nucleotides read TGTGCCAGCAGCTTTTACGACAGAGACTACACTGAAGCTTTCTTT. Translated: CASSFYDRDYTEAFF.

This chain joins TRBV12-5 and TRBJ2-1, with 10 positions matching TRBD2. Looked up from germline, CDR1 is LGHNT and CDR2 is FRNRAP. V lost 3 bases and J lost 4; bases outside the gene matches: 6. The CDR3 sequence is 16 residues long. The CDR3 DNA is TGTGCTAGTGGTTTCCAAACTAGCGGGATGTACAATGAGCAGTTCTTC. It yields the protein CASGFQTSGMYNEQFF.

This chain's CDR3 is CASTTGDTDYEQYF. CDR3 DNA: TGTGCCAGCACCACCGGGGACACCGACTACGAGCAGTACTTC. This sequence joins TRBV6-1 and TRBJ2-7, with D maybe TRBD1 (6 bases). Between the trimmed V and J ends, which lost 7 bases and 3 bases, there was a span of 16 bases. Germline values: CDR1 MNHNS, CDR2 SASEGT. This CDR3 has 14 residues.

The chain joins TRBV7-6 to TRBJ2-5; D possibly corresponds to TRBD1 (5 bases). V shed 1 base and J shed 5 bases, with 17 bases lying between them. Germline lookup yields CDR1 SGHVS and CDR2 FNYEAQ. The CDR3 loop spans 16 amino acids. CDR3 coding DNA: TGTGCCAGCAGCTTAGGAGGAAGGGCACCAGGGGAGACCCAGTACTTC. Translating it yields CASSLGGRAPGETQYF.

V usage is TRBV11-2 and J usage is TRBJ1-2; TRBD1 matches at 7 bases. The CDR3 loop spans 15 amino acids. Germline CDR1 and CDR2: SGHAT and FQNNGV. Trimming at V came to 3 bases and at J to 3 bases, leaving 7 bases not matched to a gene. DNA of the CDR3: TGTGCCAGCAGCTTTAACCGGGACAGCGACTATGGCTACACCTTC. Translated: CASSFNRDSDYGYTF.

CDR3 loop: CASSPEGDQPQHF. The CDR3 DNA is TGTGCCAGCAGCCCCGAGGGGGACCAGCCCCAGCATTTT. The chain employs TRBV2 and TRBJ1-5, with a weak D call TRBD1 (6 bases). V lost 6 bases and J lost 7, with 13 bases in between. Germline V lookup: CDR1 SNHLY, CDR2 FYNNEI. There are 13 residues in the CDR3.

The sample holds many counts of this clone. The genes are TRBV10-3 and TRBJ1-5, with 7 positions matching TRBD1. CDR1 ENHRY and CDR2 SYGVKD come from the germline V gene. Trimming at V came to 8 bases and at J to 4 bases, leaving 5 bases not matched to a gene. The CDR3 loop spans 13 amino acids. In DNA form, the CDR3 reads TGTGCCATCGGGACAGATTCAAATCAGCCCCAGCATTTT. Translating gives CAIGTDSNQPQHF.

This chain links TRBV5-1 with TRBJ2-1; a weak D match, TRBD2 (6 bases). Germline values: CDR1 SGHRS, CDR2 YFSETQ. CDR3 length: 16 amino acids. V was clipped by 0 bases and J by 3 bases, with 13 bases between them. The CDR3: CASSLGRGGNYNEQFF. The DNA for the CDR3 is TGCGCCAGCAGCTTGGGTCGGGGAGGAAACTACAATGAGCAGTTCTTC.

The genes are TRBV4-1 and TRBJ2-3; TRBD1 is a possible D gene (6 bases). The CDR3 consists of 16 residues. Trimming cost V 4 bases and J 3 bases, with 17 bases left between them. Per germline, CDR1 MGHRA and CDR2 YSYEKL. CDR3 nucleotides: TGCGCCAGCAGCCCGCGGACAGTCTTAGTAACAGATACGCAGTATTTT. It specifies CASSPRTVLVTDTQYF.

This clone showed up just a few times. The genes are TRBV4-1 and TRBJ2-1; 9 positions agree with TRBD2. V lost 4 bases to trimming and J lost 2 bases; unmatched junction nucleotides: 9. Per the germline V gene, CDR1 is MGHRA and CDR2 is YSYEKL. This CDR3 has 17 amino acids. The CDR3 loop reads CASSPGPASGAYNEQFF. For the CDR3, the DNA is TGCGCCAGCAGCCCCGGGCCGGCTAGCGGGGCCTACAATGAGCAGTTCTTC.